The sequence of this T cell receptor beta chain was determined in a study of blood T cell repertoires in COVID-19. Germline-derived CDR1 and CDR2 are SGHRS and YFSETQ. The CDR3 covers 16 residues. J lost 3 bases, V lost 4 bases, and 10 bases had no gene match. The assay was immunoSEQ multiplex PCR, and TCRdb's table has in-frame clones only and misses some. The table has approximately 310,000 clones, 80% to 90% seen once. The specimen was PBMCs or T cells enriched from blood (not recorded which). The chain recombines TRBV5-1 with TRBJ1-1, with TRBD1 matching over 9 bases. The clonotype was recovered from a man aged 25 to 40 who had recovered from COVID-19. The CDR3 loop reads CASSPQGQGRDTEAFF. In DNA form, the CDR3 reads TGCGCCAGCAGCCCCCAAGGACAGGGGAGGGACACTGAAGCTTTCTTT. Complete variable domain (other parts from reference TRBV5-1 and TRBJ1-1): KAGVTQTPRYLIKTRGQQVTLSCSPISGHRSVSWYQQTPGQGLQFLFEYFSETQRNKGNFPGRFSGRQFSNSRSEMNVSTLELGDSALYLCASSPQGQGRDTEAFFGQGTRLTVV.